The clone carrying this T cell receptor beta chain came up once. The data were obtained in a study of blood T cell repertoires in COVID-19. V shed 3 bases and J 2 bases; nucleotides not matched to a gene: 6. The CDR3 has 18 amino acids. CDR1 KGHSH and CDR2 LQKENI come from the germline V gene. Methods used by the authors: Counts of nucleated cells, estimated from reference gene primer amplification, were obtained. Measured with immunoSEQ multiplex PCR; TCRdb has only the in-frame clones, and not every one. The DNA was the basis for D and trimming; V, J and clone size are from that table. The sample yields hundreds of thousands of clones, about 85% seen once.

Sequenced: peripheral blood. The receptor was derived from a woman younger than 35 who had recovered from COVID-19. V gene TRBV18 combines with J gene TRBJ2-6; 11 nucleotides line up with TRBD2. The CDR3 here is CASSPSLAGGAGANVLTF. CDR3 in DNA: TGTGCCAGCTCACCTAGCCTAGCGGGAGGAGCTGGGGCCAACGTCCTGACTTTC.